One sample yielded the 27 T cell receptor beta chains listed below, sequenced in a study of T-cell reconstitution after alpha-beta-depleted transplantation in children. For TCRbeta, the library was prepared with unique molecular identifiers. MiXCR was run by TCRdb on the PCR reads, yielding one entry per CDR3 protein. The table has about 200,000 distinct CDR3 sequences, roughly 15% seen once; the top ten hold around 14%. The input for sequencing was PBMCs from the stem cell graft donor, taken from the stem cell graft. Source of these receptors: a human donor who donated a stem cell graft to a child with acute lymphoblastic leukemia.

The rearrangement links TRBV12-3 or TRBV12-4 to TRBJ2-3; TRBD2 agrees at 7 bases. The CDR3 spans 18 residues. V dropped 10 bases and J dropped 0; count of bases not matched to a gene: 19. The DNA for the CDR3 is TGTGCCATCACTCCGGAGGGAGGGAGCGAGCCTAGCACAGATACGCAGTATTTT. It translates to CAITPEGGSEPSTDTQYF.

In its sample, this clonotype was seen many times. The chain recombines TRBV7-9 with TRBJ2-5; D is perhaps TRBD1 (5 bases). Trimming stripped 5 bases from V and 5 bases from J, with 15 bases between. Per germline, CDR1 SEHNR and CDR2 FQNEAQ (reference sequence). The CDR3 covers 14 residues. The CDR3 loop reads CASSPAKGRETQYF. Here the CDR3 DNA reads TGTGCCAGCAGCCCGGCTAAGGGGCGGGAGACCCAGTACTTC.

This clonotype was observed once. The chain carries TRBV12-3 or TRBV12-4 and TRBJ2-5, with 13 bases identical to TRBD2. After removal of 5 bases from V and 5 bases from J, the junction contained 8 bases not matched to a gene. The CDR3 loop spans 16 amino acids. CDR3 sequence reads: CASSPLGLAGDETQYF. The CDR3 nucleotides read TGTGCCAGCAGTCCCCTAGGACTAGCGGGAGACGAGACCCAGTACTTC.

This clonotype was found many times. J is TRBJ2-5 and V is TRBV29-1, with D perhaps TRBD2 (5 bases). Trimming removed 2 bases from V and 5 bases from J, with 12 bases in between. The CDR3 runs 13 residues. Germline CDR1 and CDR2: SQVTM and ANQGSEA. The CDR3 nucleotides are TGCAGCGTTGAACGGGATCCTGGGGAGACCCAGTACTTC. Translated: CSVERDPGETQYF.

This clonotype has at least ten counts. The chain recombines TRBV10-3 with TRBJ2-3; the match to TRBD2 covers 9 bases. This CDR3 region has 18 residues. Trimming took 6 bases from V and 4 from J; bases not matched to a gene: 17. Germline-derived CDR1 and CDR2 are ENHRY and SYGVKD. The CDR3: CAISAERASGASADTQYF. CDR3 DNA: TGTGCCATCAGCGCAGAACGGGCTAGCGGGGCCTCAGCAGATACGCAGTATTTT.

The chain has TRBV7-2 and TRBJ2-7, with D unresolved. Germline CDR1 SGHTA, CDR2 FQGNSA. Trimming stripped 7 bases from V and 5 bases from J, with 9 bases between. The CDR3 sequence is 11 residues long. Written as DNA, the CDR3 is TGTGCCAGCACCAATGTCCACGAGCAGTACTTC. Residues: CASTNVHEQYF.

This clonotype was observed a handful of times. The chain is built from TRBV11-3 and TRBJ2-2; tentative D call: TRBD2 (6 bases). Germline CDR1 and CDR2: SGHNT and YENEEA. Deletions cut 4 bases from V and 0 bases from J, with 15 bases between. The CDR3 is 17 amino acids. CDR3 nucleotide sequence: TGTGCCAGCAGCTCCTCGCGGGGTCCATCGAACACCGGGGAGCTGTTTTTT. Protein: CASSSSRGPSNTGELFF.

The V and J genes are TRBV7-8 and TRBJ2-7; D is undetermined. The V gene lost 1 base and the J gene lost 7 bases, with 14 bases spanning the gap. Germline V lookup: CDR1 SGHVS, CDR2 FQNEAQ. This CDR3 has 14 amino acids. The CDR3 here is CASSLVGPLGEQYF. CDR3 coding DNA: TGTGCCAGCAGCTTAGTAGGCCCGCTGGGGGAGCAGTACTTC. Based on the CDR3 plus reference TRBV7-8 and TRBJ2-7, the full variable domain is GAGVSQSPRYKVAKRGQDVALRCDPISGHVSLFWYQQALGQGPEFLTYFQNEAQLDKSGLPSDRFFAERPEGSVSTLKIQRTQQEDSAVYLCASSLVGPLGEQYFGPGTRLTVT.

The V gene is TRBV19, the J gene TRBJ2-1; 10 nucleotides agree with TRBD2. The V gene end was trimmed by 8 bases and the J gene end by 8 bases; junction bases not matched to a gene: 6. There are 13 residues in the CDR3. Per germline, CDR1 LNHDA and CDR2 SQIVND (reference sequence). The CDR3 nucleotides are TGTGCCAGTTCAGGAGCGGGAGGGTATGAGCAGTTCTTC. Translated: CASSGAGGYEQFF.

This clonotype showed up many times. V and J are TRBV20-1 and TRBJ1-5; D is unclear. V was pared by 0 bases and J by 3 bases, with 3 bases between. Per germline, CDR1 DFQATT and CDR2 SNEGSKA (reference sequence). The CDR3 spans 12 residues. The CDR3 sequence is CSARDANQPQHF. The CDR3, as DNA: TGCAGTGCTAGAGATGCCAATCAGCCCCAGCATTTT.

The sample holds many counts of this clonotype. The chain combines TRBV4-1 with TRBJ1-4, with D unresolved. The germline CDR1 and CDR2 sequences are MGHRA and YSYEKL. This CDR3 contains 14 residues. V gave up 0 bases and J gave up 8 bases, with 10 bases separating them. The CDR3 protein is CASSQEGWREKLFF. CDR3 nucleotide sequence: TGCGCCAGCAGCCAAGAGGGGTGGAGGGAAAAACTGTTTTTT.

This clonotype was detected ten times or more. The rearrangement links TRBV5-1 to TRBJ2-2, with TRBD1 matching over 10 bases. V shed 4 bases, J shed 1 base, and the junction held 1 base outside the gene matches. CDR1 is SGHRS, CDR2 YFSETQ, per germline. The CDR3 is 15 residues long. As DNA, the CDR3 is TGCGCCAGCAGCGGACAGGGGGGGAACACCGGGGAGCTGTTTTTT. It translates to CASSGQGGNTGELFF.

Many counts were recorded for this clonotype. V is TRBV7-9 and J is TRBJ2-6, with TRBD1 matching 8 bases. The CDR3 has 19 residues. Germline assignment: CDR1 SEHNR and CDR2 FQNEAQ (reference sequence). V dropped 4 bases and J dropped 0; count of bases not matched to a gene: 11. Here the CDR3 DNA reads TGTGCCAGCAGCTCCAACCCGGGACAGGCTCTCTCTGGGGCCAACGTCCTGACTTTC. As protein: CASSSNPGQALSGANVLTF.

The rearrangement uses TRBV3-1 and TRBJ2-2; D unresolved. Germline CDR1 reads LGHDT; CDR2 reads YNNKEL (reference sequence). The CDR3 loop spans 13 amino acids. Deletions cut 0 bases from V and 4 bases from J, with 3 bases between. DNA of the CDR3: TGTGCCAGCAGCCAAGATCCCACCGGGGAGCTGTTTTTT. It specifies CASSQDPTGELFF.

This clonotype was seen repeatedly, ten times or more. The rearrangement joins TRBV29-1 to TRBJ2-3; 7 bases align to TRBD2. Per germline, CDR1 SQVTM and CDR2 ANQGSEA. The CDR3 is made up of 14 amino acids. J gave up 4 bases and V 3 bases, and 7 bases lay outside the gene matches. CDR3 coding DNA: TGCAGCGTTGATCGAGGGAGGGCCCCAGATACGCAGTATTTT. The encoded protein is CSVDRGRAPDTQYF.

This clonotype was picked up many times. The rearrangement joins TRBV5-5 to TRBJ1-2, with D possibly matching TRBD1 (5 bases). CDR3 length: 16 amino acids. Germline CDR1 reads SGHKS; CDR2 reads YYEKEE (reference sequence). V was shortened by 0 bases and J by 6 bases, with 18 bases between the two germline ends. CDR3 region: CASSLAVRAGLDGYTF. In DNA, the CDR3 is TGTGCCAGCAGCTTGGCGGTTCGGGCAGGGCTGGATGGCTACACCTTC.

In its sample, this clonotype was seen many times. The chain employs TRBV10-3 and TRBJ2-7, with D maybe TRBD2 (6 bases). V dropped 0 bases and J dropped 4 bases, with 10 bases sitting between them. This CDR3 comprises 14 residues. Per germline, CDR1 ENHRY and CDR2 SYGVKD. CDR3 sequence (DNA): TGTGCCATCAGTGAGTCTGGGCGGGGTTACGAGCAGTACTTC. Translating gives CAISESGRGYEQYF.

There are many counts of this clonotype. This chain links TRBV5-5 with TRBJ2-5; no reliable D call. Trimming cost V 4 bases and J 2 bases, with 15 bases left between them. The CDR3 totals 15 residues. Germline CDR1 reads SGHKS; CDR2 reads YYEKEE (reference sequence). CDR3 DNA: TGTGCCAGCAGCCAGCATGGACGGCCACAAGAGACCCAGTACTTC. It is translated as CASSQHGRPQETQYF. The full variable domain, in which reference TRBV5-5 and TRBJ2-5 provide the parts outside the CDR3, is DAGVTQSPTHLIKTRGQQVTLRCSPISGHKSVSWYQQVLGQGPQFIFQYYEKEERGRGNFPDRFSARQFPNYSSELNVNALLLGDSALYLCASSQHGRPQETQYFGPGTRLLVL.

This clonotype was observed a handful of times. The V and J genes are TRBV20-1 and TRBJ1-6, with 12 nucleotides matching TRBD1. Germline V gene sequence: CDR1 DFQATT, CDR2 SNEGSKA (reference sequence). CDR3 length: 13 residues. Unmatched junction bases numbered 3, after V lost 6 bases and J lost 9 bases. CDR3 residues: CSARDRGLSPLHF. The CDR3 bases are TGCAGTGCCCGGGACAGGGGGCTTTCACCCCTCCACTTT.

This clonotype has at least ten counts. The chain uses TRBV18 and TRBJ2-1; perhaps TRBD1 as D (6 bases). CDR1 is KGHSH, CDR2 LQKENI, per germline. CDR3 length: 15 amino acids. V was trimmed by 4 bases and J by 7 bases, leaving 17 bases between them. The CDR3 nucleotides read TGTGCCAGCTCACTTATTATCGATACAGGGAATGAGCAGTTCTTC. Translating gives CASSLIIDTGNEQFF. Full variable domain (remainder filled in from reference TRBV18 and TRBJ2-1): NAGVMQNPRHLVRRRGQEARLRCSPMKGHSHVYWYRQLPEEGLKFMVYLQKENIIDESGMPKERFSAEFPKEGPSILRIQQVVRGDSAAYFCASSLIIDTGNEQFFGPGTRLTVL.

At least ten counts were recorded for this clonotype. The genes are TRBV5-1 and TRBJ1-1; D perhaps matches TRBD1 (5 bases). This CDR3 comprises 15 residues. Trimming stripped 4 bases from V and 0 bases from J, with 13 bases between. The V gene's germline CDR1 is SGHRS and CDR2 YFSETQ. Here the CDR3 DNA reads TGCGCCAGCAGCGCCGGGGCTGGCCTGAACACTGAAGCTTTCTTT. Translating gives CASSAGAGLNTEAFF.

There are many counts of this clonotype. The rearrangement joins TRBV15 to TRBJ2-2, with D possibly TRBD2 on 6 matching bases. The germline V and J ends were trimmed by 5 bases and 5 bases, with 9 bases remaining between them. From germline, CDR1 is LNHNV and CDR2 YYDKDF (reference sequence). This CDR3 has 13 amino acids. The CDR3 region has the DNA TGTGCCACCAGCGCGGGGAAAACCGGGGAGCTGTTTTTT. Translating it yields CATSAGKTGELFF.

This chain uses TRBV7-9 with TRBJ1-3, with D uncertain. From germline, CDR1 is SEHNR and CDR2 FQNEAQ (reference sequence). V was trimmed by 8 bases and J by 6 bases, leaving 14 bases between them. The CDR3 totals 13 residues. CDR3 protein: CASGSGPKNTIYF. For the CDR3, the DNA is TGTGCCAGCGGATCGGGTCCCAAAAACACCATATATTTT. The full variable domain, its missing parts supplied by reference TRBV7-9 and TRBJ1-3, is DTGVSQNPRHKITKRGQNVTFRCDPISEHNRLYWYRQTLGQGPEFLTYFQNEAQLEKSRLLSDRFSAERPKGSFSTLEIQRTEQGDSAMYLCASGSGPKNTIYFGEGSWLTVV.

This clonotype came up a few times. The J gene is TRBJ2-1, the V gene TRBV10-3, with unresolved D. Germline V gene data show CDR1 as ENHRY and CDR2 as SYGVKD. The CDR3 has 14 amino acids. Trimming stripped 4 bases from V and 1 base from J, with 8 bases between. For the CDR3, the DNA is TGTGCCATCAGTGTCCCACCGTCCTACAATGAGCAGTTCTTC. This encodes CAISVPPSYNEQFF.

The chain is built from TRBV7-9 and TRBJ2-5; D is ambiguous. From germline, CDR1 is SEHNR and CDR2 FQNEAQ (reference sequence). This CDR3 comprises 13 residues. V was clipped by 5 bases and J by 1 base, with 8 bases between them. Written as DNA, the CDR3 is TGTGCCAGCAGCACGCGACCCCAAGAGACCCAGTACTTC. Encoded protein: CASSTRPQETQYF.

This clonotype was observed a few times. The chain uses TRBV12-2 and TRBJ2-1; no check of the table's D call, TRBD1, against the DNA was made. TRBV12-2 is noted as a pseudogene. This CDR3 is 17 amino acids long. Here the CDR3 reads CASRLVVNPGFYNEQFF. The CDR3 bases are TGTGCAAGTCGCTTAGTGGTAAATCCGGGGTTTTACAATGAGCAGTTCTTC.

V and J are TRBV2 and TRBJ2-5; D remains ambiguous. CDR1 SNHLY and CDR2 FYNNEI come from the germline V gene. This CDR3 contains 13 residues. With 6 bases removed from V and 5 bases from J, the gap between germline ends came to 13 bases. The CDR3 loop is CASSVDPGETQYF. The CDR3, as DNA: TGTGCCAGCAGCGTTGACCCGGGTGAGACCCAGTACTTC.